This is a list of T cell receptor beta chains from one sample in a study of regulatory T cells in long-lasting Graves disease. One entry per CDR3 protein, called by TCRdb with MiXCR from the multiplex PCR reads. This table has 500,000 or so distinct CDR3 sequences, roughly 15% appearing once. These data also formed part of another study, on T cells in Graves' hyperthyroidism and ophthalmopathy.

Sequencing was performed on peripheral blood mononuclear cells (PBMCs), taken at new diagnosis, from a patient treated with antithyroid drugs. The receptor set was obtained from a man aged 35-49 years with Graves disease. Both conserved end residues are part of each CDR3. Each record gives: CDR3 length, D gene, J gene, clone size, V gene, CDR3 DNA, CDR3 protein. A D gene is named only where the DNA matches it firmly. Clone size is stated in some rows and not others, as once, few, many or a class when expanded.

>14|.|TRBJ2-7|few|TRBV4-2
TGTGCCAGCAGCCAAGAATTCCGAACGTACGAGCAGTACTTC
CASSQEFRTYEQYF
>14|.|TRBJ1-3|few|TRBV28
TGTGCCAGCGGACACAGGGTCTCTGGAAACACCATATATTTT
CASGHRVSGNTIYF
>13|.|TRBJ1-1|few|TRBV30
TGTGCCTGGAGTGTAATAGGGAACGCTGAAGCTTTCTTT
CAWSVIGNAEAFF
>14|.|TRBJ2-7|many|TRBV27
TGTGCCAGCAGTTTAAAGGACAGCTACTACGAGCAGTACTTC
CASSLKDSYYEQYF
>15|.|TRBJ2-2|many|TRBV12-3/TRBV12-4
TGTGCCAGCAGCATCGGGGGGCGGAGGACCGGGGAGCTGTTTTTT
CASSIGGRRTGELFF
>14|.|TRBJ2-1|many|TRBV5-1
TGCGCCAGCAGCTCTAGCAGTACCTACAATGAGCAGTTCTTC
CASSSSSTYNEQFF
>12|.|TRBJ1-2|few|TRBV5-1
TGCGCCAGCAGTTCCGCGGGGCATGGCTACACCTTC
CASSSAGHGYTF
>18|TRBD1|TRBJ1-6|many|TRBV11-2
TGTGCCAGCAGCTTAGGACAGGGGGGAGGCCCCTATAATTCACCCCTCCACTTT
CASSLGQGGGPYNSPLHF
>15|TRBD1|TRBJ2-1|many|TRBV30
TGTGCCTGGACCACCGGGACAGGAACCTACAATGAGCAGTTCTTC
CAWTTGTGTYNEQFF
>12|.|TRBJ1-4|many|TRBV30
TGTGCCTGGAGTGTAGTCAATGAAAAACTGTTTTTT
CAWSVVNEKLFF
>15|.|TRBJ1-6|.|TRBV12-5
TGTGCTAGTGGACCACTGGGAGTTCCTAATTCACCCCTCCACTTT
CASGPLGVPNSPLHF
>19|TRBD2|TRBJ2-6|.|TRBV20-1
TGCAGTGCTAGCATGACTAGCGGGAGGGCGATGGGTGGGGCCAACGTCCTGACTTTC
CSASMTSGRAMGGANVLTF
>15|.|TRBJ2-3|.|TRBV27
TGTGCCAGCAGCCCCGACCCAATCCCATCGGGGACGCAGTATTTT
CASSPDPIPSGTQYF
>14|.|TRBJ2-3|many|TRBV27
TGTGCCAGCAGTTTATTTGGTCAGGCAGATACGCAGTATTTT
CASSLFGQADTQYF
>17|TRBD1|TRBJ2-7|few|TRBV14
TGTGCCAGCAGCCAAGACAGATGGGACAGGGAATCCTACGAGCAGTACTTC
CASSQDRWDRESYEQYF
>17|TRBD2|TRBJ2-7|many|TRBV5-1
TGTGCCAGCAGCACCGGACTAGCGGGAGGAAGCTCCTACGAGCAGTACTTC
CASSTGLAGGSSYEQYF
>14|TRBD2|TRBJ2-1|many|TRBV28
TGTGCCAGCTCGGGACTAGCGGGATACAATGAGCAGTTCTTC
CASSGLAGYNEQFF
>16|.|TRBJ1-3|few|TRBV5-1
TGCGCCAGCAGCCCCCCGGACCGGCACTCTGGAAACACCATATATTTT
CASSPPDRHSGNTIYF
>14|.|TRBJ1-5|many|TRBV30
TGTGCCTGGAGTGGGACGGTTAGCAATCAGCCCCAGCATTTT
CAWSGTVSNQPQHF